This record covers a single TCR beta chain. From germline, CDR1 is MNHEY and CDR2 SMNVEV (reference sequence). J lost 0 bases, V lost 5 bases, and 6 bases had no gene match. CDR3 length equals 15 residues. TCRdb reanalysed the PCR reads using MiXCR and keeps one entry per CDR3 protein. The data show about 640,000 distinct CDR3 sequences, nearly 20% seen once. This sample was taken from a study of molecular identifiers for immune sequencing clone quantification. Libraries used roughly 20,000 to 1,000,000 sorted naive CD8 T cells and 10%, 30% or 50% RNA input. Naive CD8 T cells were FACS-sorted by CD8+CD4-CCR7+CD45RA+ markers.

The chain has TRBV27 and TRBJ2-7, with 8 positions matching TRBD1. This TCR was sampled from a human donor in good health. Some libraries in this study had Jurkat cell RNA spiked in. Sequencing used naive CD8+ T cells from blood, with Jurkat cell RNA spiked in. Subset reported: FACS-sorted CD8+CD4-CCR7+CD45RA+ naive T cells. The CDR3 coding sequence is TGTGCCAGCAGTCCGGCGACAGGGGTCTCCTACGAGCAGTACTTC. Its protein product is CASSPATGVSYEQYF.